The rows below give T cell receptor beta chains drawn from one sample of a study of T cell clones after liver transplantation. Here immunoSEQ multiplex PCR was the method, and the copy in TCRdb shows in-frame clones only, minus some. The sample has 6,000 to 6,500 clones; roughly 80% are singletons. The sequenced sample was CD8+ T cells from blood, obtained before liver transplant. All receptors come from a human donor who received a liver transplant. The CDR3 runs from the conserved cysteine through the conserved F or W. D genes are given only for firm matches. Rows may omit the clone size; those that give it use once, few, many or a size class.

size: NA; J: TRBJ2-1; V: TRBV19; D: TRBD2; DNA: TGTGCCAGCCGGGAGACTAGCGGGTCTTACAATGAGCAGTTCTTC; CDR3: CASRETSGSYNEQFF
size: NA; J: TRBJ2-1; V: TRBV11-2; D: TRBD1; DNA: TGTGCCAGCAACCTGAGGGACAGCTACAATGAGCAGTTCTTC; CDR3: CASNLRDSYNEQFF
size: NA; J: TRBJ2-5; V: TRBV5-1; D: NA; DNA: TGCGCCAGCAGCTTGGCTATAGGGTCGGAGACCCAGTACTTC; CDR3: CASSLAIGSETQYF
size: once; J: TRBJ2-1; V: TRBV28; D: NA; DNA: TGTGCCAGCAGTTCCCCCGGGACATACTACAATGAGCAGTTCTTC; CDR3: CASSSPGTYYNEQFF
size: NA; J: TRBJ2-1; V: TRBV4-1; D: TRBD2; DNA: TGCGCCAGCAGCCGGGGGACTAGCGGGATCAATGAGCAGTTCTTC; CDR3: CASSRGTSGINEQFF
size: NA; J: TRBJ2-1; V: TRBV5-3; D: TRBD2; DNA: TGTGCCAGAAGCTGGGGACTAGCGGGGGCTGGAGAGCAGTTCTTC; CDR3: CARSWGLAGAGEQFF
size: NA; J: TRBJ1-1; V: TRBV7-6; D: TRBD1; DNA: TGTGCCAGCAGCTTAGGGACGACAGGGATGAACACTGAAGCTTTCTTT; CDR3: CASSLGTTGMNTEAFF
size: NA; J: TRBJ2-2; V: TRBV7-9; D: TRBD1; DNA: TGTGCCAGCAGCGGAGACCAGGGGGACCCGAACACCGGGGAGCTGTTTTTT; CDR3: CASSGDQGDPNTGELFF
size: few; J: TRBJ1-2; V: TRBV6-9; D: TRBD1; DNA: TGTGCCAGCAGTGAAACAGGGGCGACTAACTATGGCTACACCTTC; CDR3: CASSETGATNYGYTF
size: NA; J: TRBJ2-6; V: TRBV5-2; D: NA; DNA: TGTGCCAGCAATGCGAGCCGGAGTACACAAAGTCGGGCCAACGTCCTGACTTTC; CDR3: CASNASRSTQSRANVLTF
size: NA; J: TRBJ2-7; V: TRBV7-6; D: NA; DNA: TGTGCCAGCAGCCAAGTCCGCAACGAGCAGTACTTC; CDR3: CASSQVRNEQYF
size: NA; J: TRBJ1-2; V: TRBV5-1; D: NA; DNA: TGCGCCAGCAGCGCACGGGAGCAATTAAACTATGGCTACACCTTC; CDR3: CASSAREQLNYGYTF
size: few; J: TRBJ2-5; V: TRBV7-9; D: NA; DNA: TGTGCCAGCACTGGGGCAGGGGCACAAGAGACCCAGTACTTC; CDR3: CASTGAGAQETQYF
size: once; J: TRBJ2-7; V: TRBV11-3; D: NA; DNA: TGTGCCAGCAGCTTATCTGGTAGCTCCTACGAGCAGTACTTC; CDR3: CASSLSGSSYEQYF
size: NA; J: TRBJ2-7; V: TRBV6-6; D: NA; DNA: TGTGCCAGCGGTCCTGGACAGTCCTACGAGCAGTACTTC; CDR3: CASGPGQSYEQYF
size: NA; J: TRBJ2-2; V: TRBV5-5; D: NA; DNA: TGTGCCAGCAGCACCCATGACGGGGAGCTGTTTTTT; CDR3: CASSTHDGELFF
size: NA; J: TRBJ2-1; V: TRBV6-5; D: TRBD2; DNA: TGTGCCAGCAGTCCTAGCGGGGACAATGAGCAGTTCTTC; CDR3: CASSPSGDNEQFF
size: NA; J: TRBJ2-7; V: TRBV19; D: NA; DNA: TGTGCCAGTAGTATCGGGGCAGGGGACGAGCAGTACTTC; CDR3: CASSIGAGDEQYF
size: NA; J: TRBJ2-3; V: TRBV14; D: TRBD2; DNA: TGTGCCAGCAGCCTAGCGGGTAGCACAGATACGCAGTATTTT; CDR3: CASSLAGSTDTQYF
size: NA; J: TRBJ1-1; V: TRBV5-5; D: TRBD1; DNA: TGTGCCAGCAGTCCCCCCGGGACAGGGAGGACACCCAAAGCTTTCTTT; CDR3: CASSPPGTGRTPKAFF
size: NA; J: TRBJ1-1; V: TRBV4-1; D: NA; DNA: TGCGCCAGCAGCCAAATAGGGGGTTTGAACACTGAAGCTTTCTTT; CDR3: CASSQIGGLNTEAFF
size: NA; J: TRBJ2-3; V: TRBV4-3; D: NA; DNA: TGCGCCAGCAGCCAAGATCACTCTCGCACAGATACGCAGTATTTT; CDR3: CASSQDHSRTDTQYF
size: once; J: TRBJ1-3; V: TRBV11-1; D: NA; DNA: TGTGCCAGCAGCTTAGTGGGGGGAAACTCTGGAAACACCATATATTTT; CDR3: CASSLVGGNSGNTIYF
size: NA; J: TRBJ2-2; V: TRBV5-6; D: NA; DNA: TGTGCCAGCAGCTTGGCCGCAGAGAACACCGGGGAGCTGTTTTTT; CDR3: CASSLAAENTGELFF